These 22 T cell receptor beta chains were sequenced from one sample in a study of cytomegalovirus exposure and HLA in healthy donors. The PCR ran on 60 Vbeta and 13 Jbeta primers. Clones were sequenced by immunoSEQ multiplex PCR, and TCRdb holds only the in-frame ones, with some missing. The table records some 80,000 clones, approximately 80% of them present only once. Sequencing used PBMCs. The source is a man aged 40-50 years in good health and CMV-seronegative.

This clone showed up just once. The chain employs TRBV4-1 and TRBJ1-6; D not certain. Germline V gene lookup returns CDR1 MGHRA and CDR2 YSYEKL. The CDR3 is 17 residues long. V lost 0 bases to trimming and J lost 0 bases, with 9 bases between them. The CDR3, as DNA: TGCGCCAGCAGCCAAGATCGAGGGAACTCCTATAATTCACCCCTCCACTTT. It specifies CASSQDRGNSYNSPLHF.

The rearrangement joins TRBV7-8 to TRBJ2-3; no clear D. The ends were cut back, 3 bases at V and 3 bases at J, with 16 bases in the middle. CDR1 and CDR2 from the germline V gene are SGHVS and FQNEAQ. CDR3 size: 16 residues. The CDR3 sequence is CASSFNPLPRTDTQYF. CDR3 DNA: TGTGCCAGCAGCTTTAACCCTCTGCCCAGGACAGATACGCAGTATTTT.

This rearrangement joins TRBV18 to TRBJ1-2; 7 nucleotides line up with TRBD1. The germline V gene encodes CDR1 KGHSH and CDR2 LQKENI. V shed 3 bases, J shed 6 bases, and the junction held 7 bases outside the gene matches. This CDR3 is built from 14 residues. CDR3 nucleotide sequence: TGTGCCAGCTCACCTAAGGGACAGCCCGATGGCTACACCTTC. Residues: CASSPKGQPDGYTF. The complete variable domain, with remaining parts taken from reference TRBV18 and TRBJ1-2, reads NAGVMQNPRHLVRRRGQEARLRCSPMKGHSHVYWYRQLPEEGLKFMVYLQKENIIDESGMPKERFSAEFPKEGPSILRIQQVVRGDSAAYFCASSPKGQPDGYTFGSGTRLTVV.

The rearrangement links TRBV5-1 to TRBJ2-2, with D hard to call. Trimming cost V 3 bases and J 5 bases, with 5 bases left between them. The CDR3 is 12 residues long. CDR1 SGHRS and CDR2 YFSETQ come from the germline V gene. This chain's CDR3 is CASSSETGELFF. The DNA for the CDR3 is TGCGCCAGCAGCTCGGAGACCGGGGAGCTGTTTTTT.

This chain connects TRBV2 to TRBJ1-2; TRBD1 aligns across 10 bases. Trimming removed 4 bases from V and 8 bases from J; junction bases left unmatched: 4. Germline V CDR1 and CDR2: SNHLY, FYNNEI. The CDR3 has 13 residues. The CDR3 DNA reads as TGTGCCAGCAGTGGGGACAGGGGAGGAGGCTACACCTTC. This sequence encodes CASSGDRGGGYTF.

Concerning this clone itself: The junction differs from germline at one of its ends, possibly a read error. This chain links TRBV7-7 with TRBJ2-2; no clear D gene. The CDR3 totals 15 residues. Germline CDR1 is SSHAT and CDR2 is FNYEAQ (reference sequence). The CDR3 spells CASSLYGSGTGELFF. In nucleotides, the CDR3 is TGTGCTAGCAGCTTATATGGCTCCGGGACCGGGGAGCTGTTTTTT. The variable domain in full, with the rest retrieved from reference TRBV7-7 and TRBJ2-2, is GAGVSQSPRYKVTKRGQDVTLRCDPISSHATLYWYQQALGQGPEFLTYFNYEAQPDKSGLPSDRFSAERPEGSISTLTIQRTEQRDSAMYRCASSLYGSGTGELFFGEGSRLTVL.

Notes on this clone: The sample carries other DNA sequences with the same CDR3. V is TRBV9 and J is TRBJ2-7, with D hard to call. Germline V lookup: CDR1 SGDLS, CDR2 YYNGEE. Trimming removed 1 base at V and 0 bases at J, with 11 bases between. The CDR3 loop spans 15 amino acids. The CDR3 nucleotides read TGTGCCAGCAGCGTAACCTCCCAGGCCTCCTACGAGCAGTACTTC. Residues: CASSVTSQASYEQYF.

The CDR3 DNA follows: TGTGCCAGCAGTTATTATAGCTCTGGGGCCAACGTCCTGACTTTC. Amino acid sequence: CASSYYSSGANVLTF. J is TRBJ2-6 and V is TRBV27; D unclear. V was trimmed by 4 bases and J by 0 bases, leaving 7 bases between them. The germline gives CDR1 MNHEY, CDR2 SMNVEV (reference sequence). CDR3 length: 15 amino acids.

The rearrangement links TRBV2 to TRBJ2-2; the D gene is possibly TRBD2 (6 bases). V gave up 3 bases and J gave up 0 bases, with 14 bases separating them. The germline V gene has CDR1 SNHLY and CDR2 FYNNEI. The CDR3 sequence is 17 residues long. The CDR3 DNA reads TGTGCCAGCAGTGAGAATGTAGGGAGGACGAACACCGGGGAGCTGTTTTTT. It yields the protein CASSENVGRTNTGELFF.

This CDR3 is CASSLMDRVVGEQFF. CDR3 bases: TGCGCCAGCAGCTTGATGGACAGGGTGGTGGGAGAGCAGTTCTTC. The genes are TRBV5-1 and TRBJ2-1; 8 nucleotides agree with TRBD1. The junction had 10 bases not matched to a gene; V was cut back by 1 base and J by 10 bases. CDR1 and CDR2 from the germline V gene are SGHRS and YFSETQ. This CDR3 has 15 residues.

The chain has TRBV13 and TRBJ1-6; D gene ambiguous. In germline, CDR1 is PRHDT, CDR2 FYEKMQ (reference sequence). CDR3 length: 12 residues. The ends were cut back, 5 bases at V and 7 bases at J, with 6 bases in the middle. The CDR3: CASSPRNSPLHF. CDR3 sequence (DNA): TGTGCCAGCAGCCCCAGAAATTCACCCCTCCACTTT.

This rearrangement joins TRBV5-1 to TRBJ1-3, with 7 bases identical to TRBD1. V was clipped by 0 bases and J by 7 bases; unmatched bases: 1. There are 13 residues in the CDR3. CDR1 SGHRS and CDR2 YFSETQ come from the germline V gene. In nucleotides, the CDR3 is TGCGCCAGCAGCTTGGAACAGGGGAACACCATATATTTT. This translates into CASSLEQGNTIYF. Variable domain in full (rest from reference TRBV5-1 and TRBJ1-3): KAGVTQTPRYLIKTRGQQVTLSCSPISGHRSVSWYQQTPGQGLQFLFEYFSETQRNKGNFPGRFSGRQFSNSRSEMNVSTLELGDSALYLCASSLEQGNTIYFGEGSWLTVV.

The chain carries TRBV19 and TRBJ2-7, with D possibly being TRBD2 (6 bases). Germline lookup yields CDR1 LNHDA and CDR2 SQIVND (reference sequence). There are 16 residues in the CDR3. Deletions cut 6 bases from V and 0 bases from J, with 18 bases between. The chain's CDR3 is CASSNPAGRSSYEQYF. The CDR3 nucleotides read TGTGCCAGTAGCAATCCCGCGGGACGGAGCTCCTACGAGCAGTACTTC.

The chain carries TRBV10-3 and TRBJ1-4; no reliable D call. Germline V gene lookup returns CDR1 ENHRY and CDR2 SYGVKD. There are 14 residues in the CDR3. Trimming took off 3 bases at V and 8 bases at J, with 13 bases between the two ends. The CDR3 sequence is CAISEAPLREKLFF. The DNA of the CDR3 is TGTGCCATCAGTGAAGCGCCTCTTCGGGAAAAACTGTTTTTT.

In its sample, this clone was seen once. J is TRBJ1-2 and V is TRBV28, with a possible D match to TRBD1 (6 bases). This CDR3 is 17 amino acids long. The germline V gene encodes CDR1 MDHEN and CDR2 SYDVKM. V lost 6 bases, J lost 0 bases, and 20 bases lay in between. The chain's CDR3 is CASSHFTGRQANYGYTF. The DNA of the CDR3 is TGTGCCAGCAGCCATTTTACAGGGAGACAAGCTAACTATGGCTACACCTTC.

This clone was seen just once. This chain joins TRBV7-6 and TRBJ2-1, with D perhaps TRBD2 (6 bases). The CDR3 is made up of 14 amino acids. Germline V lookup: CDR1 SGHVS, CDR2 FNYEAQ. Deletions cut 4 bases from V and 12 bases from J, with 19 bases between. CDR3 nucleotide sequence: TGTGCCAGCAGCTCCGGTGGGCGGGCGCGGGGGCAGTTCTTC. Translated, it gives CASSSGGRARGQFF.

The chain links TRBV10-1 to TRBJ1-1; the D gene is possibly TRBD1 (5 bases). Trimming shortened V by 7 bases and J by 7 bases, and 16 bases separated the two germline ends. In germline, CDR1 is WNHNN, CDR2 SYGVQD (reference sequence). This CDR3 region has 13 residues. The CDR3 here is CASTAGRGGEAFF. Here the CDR3 DNA reads TGCGCCAGCACTGCGGGACGGGGGGGTGAAGCTTTCTTT.

The CDR3 DNA reads TGTGCCAGCAGCCCCCCCCATGGACAGGGGAGCAATCAGCCCCAGCATTTT. Translating it yields CASSPPHGQGSNQPQHF. V gene TRBV28 combines with J gene TRBJ1-5; 9 bases align to TRBD1. The CDR3 has 17 amino acids. The germline V gene has CDR1 MDHEN and CDR2 SYDVKM. The V gene end was trimmed by 6 bases and the J gene end by 1 base; junction bases not matched to a gene: 10.

The V call is TRBV5-1, the J call TRBJ1-1; D is perhaps TRBD1 (6 bases). Germline values: CDR1 SGHRS, CDR2 YFSETQ. The CDR3 length is 15 residues. The V gene lost 6 bases and the J gene lost 1 base, with 16 bases spanning the gap. The CDR3 DNA reads TGCGCCAGCACCCTTTGGACAGCCTCGAACACTGAAGCTTTCTTT. Its translation: CASTLWTASNTEAFF.

CDR3 coding DNA: TGTGCCTGGTCCGGGACAGGGTATAGGGGAGCTTTCTTT. This gives the protein CAWSGTGYRGAFF. J is TRBJ1-1 and V is TRBV30; TRBD1 matches 9 bases. CDR1 is GTSNPN, CDR2 SVGIG, per germline (reference sequence). The CDR3 is 13 amino acids. With 5 bases clipped from V and 10 bases from J, the junction kept 11 bases outside the gene matches.

This rearrangement joins TRBV19 to TRBJ2-6; possible D gene TRBD1, 6 bases. Trimming pared 7 bases from V and 0 bases from J, leaving 13 bases between. The CDR3 contains 16 residues. Germline V CDR1 and CDR2: LNHDA, SQIVND (reference sequence). The CDR3 DNA follows: TGTGCCAGTACCCCGCAGGGGCTCTCTGGGGCCAACGTCCTGACTTTC. This translates into CASTPQGLSGANVLTF.

V and J are TRBV30 and TRBJ2-1; TRBD2 aligns across 8 bases. Trimming cost V 3 bases and J 3 bases; bases outside gene matches: 19. The CDR3 totals 19 residues. The germline CDR1 and CDR2 sequences are GTSNPN and SVGIG (reference sequence). The CDR3 here is CAWRRPGLGGATGYNEQFF. CDR3 DNA sequence: TGTGCCTGGAGGCGACCGGGACTAGGAGGGGCGACCGGCTACAATGAGCAGTTCTTC.